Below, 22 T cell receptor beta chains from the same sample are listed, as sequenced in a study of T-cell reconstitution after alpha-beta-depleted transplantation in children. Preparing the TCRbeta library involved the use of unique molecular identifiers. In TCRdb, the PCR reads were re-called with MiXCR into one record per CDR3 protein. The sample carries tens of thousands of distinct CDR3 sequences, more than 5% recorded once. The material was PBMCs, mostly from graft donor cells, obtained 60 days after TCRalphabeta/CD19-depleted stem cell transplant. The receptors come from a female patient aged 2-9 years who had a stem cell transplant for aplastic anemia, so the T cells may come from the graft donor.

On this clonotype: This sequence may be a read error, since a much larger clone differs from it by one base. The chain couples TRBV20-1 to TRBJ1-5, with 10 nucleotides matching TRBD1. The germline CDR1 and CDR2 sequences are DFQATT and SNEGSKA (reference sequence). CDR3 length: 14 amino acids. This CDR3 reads CSARGTGGGQPPHF. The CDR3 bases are TGCAGTGCTAGAGGGACAGGGGGGGGACAGCCCCCGCATTTT.

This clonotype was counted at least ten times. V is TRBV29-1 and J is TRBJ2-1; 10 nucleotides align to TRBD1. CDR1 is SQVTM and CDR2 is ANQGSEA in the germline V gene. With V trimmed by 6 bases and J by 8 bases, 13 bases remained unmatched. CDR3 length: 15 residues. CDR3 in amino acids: CSVAQGTGVADEQFF. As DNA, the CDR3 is TGCAGCGTCGCTCAGGGGACAGGGGTAGCGGATGAGCAGTTCTTC.

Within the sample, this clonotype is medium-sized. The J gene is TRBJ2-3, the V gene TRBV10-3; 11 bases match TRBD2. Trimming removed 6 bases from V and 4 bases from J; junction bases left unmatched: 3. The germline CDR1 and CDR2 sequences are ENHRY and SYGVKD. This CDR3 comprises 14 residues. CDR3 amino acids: CAISLAGGADTQYF. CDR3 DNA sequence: TGTGCCATCAGCCTAGCGGGAGGTGCAGATACGCAGTATTTT.

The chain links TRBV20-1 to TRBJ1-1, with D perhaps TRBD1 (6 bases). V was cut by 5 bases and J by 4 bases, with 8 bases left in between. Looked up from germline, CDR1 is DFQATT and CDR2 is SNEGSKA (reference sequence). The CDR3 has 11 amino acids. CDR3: CSAGQITEAFF. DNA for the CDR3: TGCAGTGCTGGACAGATCACTGAAGCTTTCTTT.

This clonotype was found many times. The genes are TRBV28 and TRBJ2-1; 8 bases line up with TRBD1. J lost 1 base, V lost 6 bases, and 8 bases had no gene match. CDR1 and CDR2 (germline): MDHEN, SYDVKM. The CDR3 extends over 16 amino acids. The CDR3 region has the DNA TGTGCCAGCAGACCCGGACAGGGCAGATCCTACAATGAGCAGTTCTTC. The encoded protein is CASRPGQGRSYNEQFF.

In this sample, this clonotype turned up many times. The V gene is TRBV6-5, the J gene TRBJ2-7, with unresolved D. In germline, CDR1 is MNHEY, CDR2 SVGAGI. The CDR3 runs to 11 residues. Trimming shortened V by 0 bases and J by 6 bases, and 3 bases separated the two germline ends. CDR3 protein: CASSYSSEQYF. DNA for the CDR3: TGTGCCAGCAGTTACTCGAGCGAGCAGTACTTC.

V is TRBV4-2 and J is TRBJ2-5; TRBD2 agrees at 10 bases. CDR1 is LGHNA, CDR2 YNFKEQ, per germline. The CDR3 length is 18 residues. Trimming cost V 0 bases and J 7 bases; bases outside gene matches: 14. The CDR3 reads CASSQDVPSGGPRGTQYF. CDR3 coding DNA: TGTGCCAGCAGCCAAGATGTGCCTAGCGGGGGCCCCAGGGGGACCCAGTACTTC.

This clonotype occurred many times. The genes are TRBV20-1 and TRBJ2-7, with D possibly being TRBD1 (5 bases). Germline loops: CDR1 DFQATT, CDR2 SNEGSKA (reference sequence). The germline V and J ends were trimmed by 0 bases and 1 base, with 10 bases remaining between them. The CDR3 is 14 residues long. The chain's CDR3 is CSAREHRSSYEQYF. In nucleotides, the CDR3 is TGCAGTGCTAGAGAACACAGGTCTTCCTACGAGCAGTACTTC.

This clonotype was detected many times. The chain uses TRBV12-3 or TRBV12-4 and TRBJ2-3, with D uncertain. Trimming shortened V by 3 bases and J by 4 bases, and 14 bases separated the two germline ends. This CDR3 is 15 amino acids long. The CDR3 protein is CASSFSELNADTQYF. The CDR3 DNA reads TGTGCCAGCAGTTTTTCTGAACTCAATGCAGATACGCAGTATTTT.

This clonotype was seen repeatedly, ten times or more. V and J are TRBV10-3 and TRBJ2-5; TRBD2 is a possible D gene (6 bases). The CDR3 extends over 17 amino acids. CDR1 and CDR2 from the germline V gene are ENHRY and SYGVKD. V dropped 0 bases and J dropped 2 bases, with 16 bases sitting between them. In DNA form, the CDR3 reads TGTGCCATCAGTGAGTCGTGGGGCGGGGAAGATCAAGAGACCCAGTACTTC. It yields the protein CAISESWGGEDQETQYF.

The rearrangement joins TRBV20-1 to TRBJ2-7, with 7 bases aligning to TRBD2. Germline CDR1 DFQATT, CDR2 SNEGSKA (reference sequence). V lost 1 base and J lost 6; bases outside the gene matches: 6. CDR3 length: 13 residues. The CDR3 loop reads CSARASGASEQYF. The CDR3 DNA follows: TGCAGTGCTAGAGCCAGCGGGGCTTCCGAGCAGTACTTC.

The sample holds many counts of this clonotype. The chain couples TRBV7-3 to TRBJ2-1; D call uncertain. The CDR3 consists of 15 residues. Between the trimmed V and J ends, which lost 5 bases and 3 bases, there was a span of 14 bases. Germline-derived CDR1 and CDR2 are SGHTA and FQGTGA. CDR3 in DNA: TGTGCCAGCAGCCAACAAGCCGCCTTCTACAATGAGCAGTTCTTC. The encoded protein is CASSQQAAFYNEQFF.

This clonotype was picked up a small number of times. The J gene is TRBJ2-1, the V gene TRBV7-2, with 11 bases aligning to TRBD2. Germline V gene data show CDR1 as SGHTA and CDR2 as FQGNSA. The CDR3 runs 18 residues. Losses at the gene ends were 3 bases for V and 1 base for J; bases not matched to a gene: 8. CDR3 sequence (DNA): TGTGCCAGCAGCTTCAGACTAGCGGGGAAAGGGTCCTACAATGAGCAGTTCTTC. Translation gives CASSFRLAGKGSYNEQFF.

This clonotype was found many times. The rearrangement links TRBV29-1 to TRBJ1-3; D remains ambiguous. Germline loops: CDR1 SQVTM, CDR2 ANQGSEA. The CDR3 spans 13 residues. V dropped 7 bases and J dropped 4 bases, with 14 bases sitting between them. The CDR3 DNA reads TGCAGCGCTGCCCAGCAGCTGGGAAACACCATATATTTT. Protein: CSAAQQLGNTIYF.

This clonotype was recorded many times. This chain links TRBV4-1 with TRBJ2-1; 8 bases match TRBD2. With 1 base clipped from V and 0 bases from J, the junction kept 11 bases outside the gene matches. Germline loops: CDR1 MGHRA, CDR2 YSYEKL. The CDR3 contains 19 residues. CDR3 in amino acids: CASSQVSVAGLLSYNEQFF. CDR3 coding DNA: TGCGCCAGCAGCCAAGTGTCGGTAGCGGGACTTCTCTCCTACAATGAGCAGTTCTTC.

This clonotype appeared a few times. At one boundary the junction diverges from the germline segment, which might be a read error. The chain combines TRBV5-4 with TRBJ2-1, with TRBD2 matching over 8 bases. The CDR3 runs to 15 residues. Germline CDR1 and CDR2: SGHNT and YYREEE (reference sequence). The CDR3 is CAISPGLADYNEQFF. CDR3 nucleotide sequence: TGTGCCATCAGCCCCGGACTAGCTGACTACAATGAGCAGTTCTTC.

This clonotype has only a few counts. In DNA form, the CDR3 reads TGTGCCAGCAGTGGACAGGGGGCGCTAGGCTACACCTTC. Translating it yields CASSGQGALGYTF. The chain couples TRBV2 to TRBJ1-2; 10 bases align to TRBD1. J gave up 8 bases and V 4 bases, and 4 bases lay outside the gene matches. The CDR3 spans 13 residues. CDR1 and CDR2 from the germline V gene are SNHLY and FYNNEI.

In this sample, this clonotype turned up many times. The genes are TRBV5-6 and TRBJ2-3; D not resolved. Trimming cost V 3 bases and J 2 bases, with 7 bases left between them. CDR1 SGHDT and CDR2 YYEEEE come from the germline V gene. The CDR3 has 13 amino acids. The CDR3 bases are TGTGCCAGCAGCTCGGGTTTCACAGATACGCAGTATTTT. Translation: CASSSGFTDTQYF.

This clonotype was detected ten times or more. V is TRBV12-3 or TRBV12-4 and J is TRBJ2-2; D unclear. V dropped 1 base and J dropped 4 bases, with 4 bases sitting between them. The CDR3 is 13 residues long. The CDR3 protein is CASSLVATGELFF. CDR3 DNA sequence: TGTGCCAGCAGTTTAGTAGCCACCGGGGAGCTGTTTTTT.

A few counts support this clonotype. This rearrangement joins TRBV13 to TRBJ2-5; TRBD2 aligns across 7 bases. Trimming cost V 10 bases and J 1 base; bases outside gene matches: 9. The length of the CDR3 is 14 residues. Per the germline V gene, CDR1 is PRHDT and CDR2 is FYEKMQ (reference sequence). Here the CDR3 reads CAMSGGTTQETQYF. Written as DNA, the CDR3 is TGTGCCATGAGCGGCGGGACTACCCAAGAGACCCAGTACTTC.

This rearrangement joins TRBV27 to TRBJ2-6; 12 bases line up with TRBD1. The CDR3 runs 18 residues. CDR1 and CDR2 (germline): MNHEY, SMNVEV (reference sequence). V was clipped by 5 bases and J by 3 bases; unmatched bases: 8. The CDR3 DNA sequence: TGTGCCAGCAGTCCTCCGGGACAGGGGGCGTTTGGGGCCAACGTCCTGACTTTC. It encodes CASSPPGQGAFGANVLTF.

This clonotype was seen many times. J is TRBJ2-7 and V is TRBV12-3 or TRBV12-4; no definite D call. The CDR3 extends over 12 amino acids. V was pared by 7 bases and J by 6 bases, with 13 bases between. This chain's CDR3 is CASTLTSREQYF. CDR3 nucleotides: TGTGCCAGCACCCTAACATCACGCGAGCAGTACTTC.